The 6 T cell receptor beta chains below all came from one sample that was sequenced in a study of human T cells and chemical hapten exposure. A single record per CDR3 protein comes from TCRdb applying MiXCR to the RACE reads. The profile covers about 120,000 distinct CDR3 sequences, with roughly 14% appearing a single time and around 2.8% taken by the ten largest. Time point noted: pre-sensitization, week 0. Treatment here: therapeutic diphenylcyclopropenone sensitization with weekly scalp DPC. The specimen was whole blood, collected in connection with sensitization to the hapten diphenylcyclopropenone (DPC). The receptors derive from a woman between 18 and 29 years old with alopecia areata. Some clones in this sample may be carry-over from other donors' samples.

This sequence joins TRBV7-2 and TRBJ1-1, with D hard to call. The V end was cut by 1 base, the J end by 0 bases, with 6 bases between. The length of the CDR3 is 14 residues. The germline gives CDR1 SGHTA, CDR2 FQGNSA. CDR3 bases: TGTGCCAGCAGCTTAGGACTGCTGAACACTGAAGCTTTCTTT. Protein sequence: CASSLGLLNTEAFF.

This clonotype has only a few counts. V gene TRBV4-2 combines with J gene TRBJ1-2; possibly TRBD1 for D (6 bases). V lost 4 bases and J 7 bases, leaving 16 bases between the germline ends. CDR3 size: 14 residues. Germline values: CDR1 LGHNA, CDR2 YNFKEQ. The CDR3 sequence is CASSRTERLGGYTF. The DNA for the CDR3 is TGTGCCAGCAGCCGGACAGAAAGGCTGGGTGGCTACACCTTC.

Many counts were recorded for this clonotype. The chain employs TRBV29-1 and TRBJ1-2; D call uncertain. Trimming cost V 3 bases and J 5 bases, with 7 bases left between them. The CDR3 runs 11 residues. CDR1 SQVTM and CDR2 ANQGSEA come from the germline V gene. The DNA of the CDR3 is TGCAGCGTTGACGAGGGATATGGCTACACCTTC. Amino acids: CSVDEGYGYTF.

This clonotype was counted ten times or more. The chain carries TRBV20-1 and TRBJ1-1, with a tentative D call TRBD1 (5 bases). V was clipped by 5 bases and J by 3 bases, with 16 bases between them. Germline values: CDR1 DFQATT, CDR2 SNEGSKA (reference sequence). CDR3 length equals 14 residues. CDR3 sequence reads: CSAPGHRGDTEAFF. The CDR3, as DNA: TGCAGTGCTCCTGGACACCGCGGGGACACTGAAGCTTTCTTT.

The chain recombines TRBV29-1 with TRBJ2-7, with a weak D call TRBD2 (5 bases). V dropped 3 bases and J dropped 2 bases, with 8 bases sitting between them. Germline CDR1 and CDR2: SQVTM and ANQGSEA. This CDR3 has 12 residues. For the CDR3, the DNA is TGCAGCGTTGAGGACGGGACCTACGAGCAGTACTTC. Encoded protein: CSVEDGTYEQYF.

V gene TRBV29-1 combines with J gene TRBJ2-5, with 8 positions matching TRBD2. J gave up 1 base and V 1 base, and 11 bases lay outside the gene matches. The CDR3 sequence is 17 residues long. CDR1 SQVTM and CDR2 ANQGSEA come from the germline V gene. In DNA, the CDR3 is TGCAGCGTTGAAGGAGGAGCTAGACTAGCGACCCAAGAGACCCAGTACTTC. This codes for CSVEGGARLATQETQYF.